This record covers a single T cell receptor beta chain. It lacks a known antigen. Possible read error: a much larger clone is one base away. Because it lacks the conserved phenylalanine or tryptophan at the end, this CDR3 is likely a read error. This sample was included in a study of T cells in Graves' hyperthyroidism and ophthalmopathy (dated by TCRdb to the late 2010s). Context from the whole study: Peripheral blood was sampled at the time of initial diagnosis, prior to any treatment. Thyroid tissue and blood T-cell repertoires from six Graves' hyperthyroidism patients were also compared in the study. After blood sampling, hyperthyroidism patients were treated with methimazole at a starting dose of 30 mg daily, and ophthalmopathy patients were treated with high-dose intravenous methylprednisolone. According to the paper, TCR Vbeta CDR3 sequencing was carried out on 135 peripheral blood samples, which came from around 43 ophthalmopathy, 80 or so hyperthyroidism and roughly 17 progressor patients. Whether ophthalmopathy could be predicted prospectively was tested in an independent validation cohort made up of roughly 20 hyperthyroidism patients plus 17 patients who later progressed to ophthalmopathy. A discovery cohort of about 100 patients, roughly 43 with Graves' ophthalmopathy and 57 with stable Graves' hyperthyroidism, was used to find distinguishing TCR V-J signatures. The approximately 100 discovery patients were divided at random into training and test sets in a 7:3 ratio.

The CDR3 region is 11 residues in length, termini included. Only CDR3 DNA is held: 33 bases, read in frame from base 1. V is reduced by 3 bases and J by 4 bases, leaving a spacing of 1 base between them. The germline V gene yields MDHEN for CDR1 and SYDVKM for CDR2. In the ophthalmopathy patients, disease was moderately to severely active, with a Clinical Activity Score of 3 or more, a NOSPECS grade of 4 or more, and a duration of less than 3 months. Any patient with an uncontrolled infection, another autoimmune disease, pregnancy or lactation was excluded. Diagnoses relied on clinical symptoms, serum thyroxine and TRAb, thyroid ultrasound and orbital computed tomography. Ficoll-Paque density gradient centrifugation was used to isolate PBMCs from 8 to 10 ml of fresh peripheral blood. Trizol reagent was used to extract total RNA, and RNA quality was then checked on an Agilent 2100 Bioanalyzer. The research as a whole found: No statistical method was used to set the sample size in advance, and investigators knew the group allocation. In validation, the model predicted progression to ophthalmopathy a median of approximately 6.6 months before onset, with 70% to 71% sensitivity and roughly 73% specificity. In cross-validation, a model built on a 13 V-J signature told ophthalmopathy apart from stable hyperthyroidism with roughly 87% sensitivity and roughly 81% specificity, and in testing the same model reached 80%/75%. Most expanded thyroid clonotypes (frequency above 0.001) were also detected in blood, suggesting blood repertoires may reflect thyroid immune responses.

The TCR beta CDR3 regions were amplified from RNA transcripts. The TCR CDR3 was subjected to a first round of RT-PCR using the HTBI primer set and the Qiagen OneStep RT-PCR kit. The libraries were constructed in a second round of multiplex PCR and then size-selected and purified. Libraries were sequenced paired-end with 100 bp reads on an Illumina HiSeq2000. Under the source paper's analysis protocol: SOAPnuke was used to process the raw data, removing reads that contained adapters or uncalled bases, had a mean Phred below 15, or lacked an exact match to the constant primer or identifier. High-quality paired reads were merged with COPE v1.2.5, and unique nucleotide sequences were defined as clonotypes. Clonotypes were aligned to IMGT TRBV, TRBD and TRBJ reference segments using MiTCR v1.1. Only V-J combinations with frequency above 0.0001, covering roughly 99% of repertoires, were analysed. A TCS score was defined as the ratio of F50 (clonal expansion) to E x V (chaos), with BLOSUM62-based TCRdist applied between CDR3 peptides within each V-J. Welch's t-statistics and random forest reduced roughly 540 V-J features to roughly 13, which were used in a naive Bayes classifier (R e1071). The public reads were run again by TCRdb, first through fastp at Q25 and then through MiXCR, and only productive beta chains were kept. Duplicate CDR3 protein sequences are folded into a single record with the most common DNA and genes. TCRdb's processing, not the study's, gives the V and J calls here. This sample has about 500,000 distinct CDR3 sequences in its table, and around 16% of those were observed once. The biggest ten clones account for about 29% of the sample.

This TCR came from a woman between 25 and 40 years old with Graves' ophthalmopathy. The chain couples TRBV28 to TRBJ1-5, with an unclear D gene assignment. The specimen sequenced was blood. The sequence in DNA is TGTGCCAGCAGTTTTAATCAGCCCCAGCATTCT. Its translation is CASSFNQPQHS.